The 12 T cell receptor beta chains listed next were all sequenced from one sample in a study of CD8 T cells in ankylosing spondylitis (dated by TCRdb to the late 2010s). The library was prepared using 5' RACE. Sequencing was carried out with an Illumina HiSeq 2500. In TCRdb, the public reads were trimmed at Q25 with fastp and aligned with MiXCR, with productive beta chains retained. Identical CDR3 proteins give one entry, which carries the most common genes and DNA. The sample profile shows 250,000 to 350,000 distinct CDR3 sequences; around 20% of them were found once. About 8.2% of the sample lies in the top ten. The sample was blood, either unsorted or a sorted T cell fraction (not recorded which). These receptor sequences come from a male donor with ankylosing spondylitis or in good health (not recorded which).

Only a few counts were recorded for this clonotype. The V and J genes are TRBV5-1 and TRBJ2-1; tentative D call: TRBD2 (5 bases). The germline CDR1 and CDR2 sequences are SGHRS and YFSETQ. Trimming removed 4 bases from V and 7 bases from J, with 21 bases in between. The CDR3 spans 16 residues. The DNA for the CDR3 is TGCGCCAGCAGCCCGGCCGGAGCGGAGCTATGGAATGAGCAGTTCTTC. Translation gives CASSPAGAELWNEQFF.

The chain combines TRBV24-1 with TRBJ1-2; 8 bases map to TRBD1. Trimming at V came to 2 bases and at J to 5 bases, leaving 3 bases not matched to a gene. The CDR3 is 14 amino acids. Germline lookup yields CDR1 KGHDR and CDR2 SFDVKD. Here the CDR3 DNA reads TGTGCCACCAGTGATTCAGGGGGCGCGTATGGCTACACCTTC. This gives the protein CATSDSGGAYGYTF.

The V gene is TRBV9, the J gene TRBJ2-1, with TRBD2 identical over 12 bases. V lost 0 bases to trimming and J lost 7 bases; unmatched junction nucleotides: 5. Germline V gene data show CDR1 as SGDLS and CDR2 as YYNGEE. CDR3 length equals 16 residues. The CDR3 coding sequence is TGTGCCAGCAGCGTAGCTCCTAGCGGGGGGGCTAATGAGCAGTTCTTC. The encoded protein is CASSVAPSGGANEQFF.

This CDR3 is CASSFVAGGRWRNTIYF. Written as DNA, the CDR3 is TGTGCCAGCAGTTTTGTTGCAGGGGGGAGATGGAGAAACACCATATATTTT. V gene TRBV6-5 combines with J gene TRBJ1-3; 7 bases agree with TRBD1. CDR3 length equals 17 residues. The V gene end was trimmed by 4 bases and the J gene end by 5 bases; junction bases not matched to a gene: 14. Germline V gene sequence: CDR1 MNHEY, CDR2 SVGAGI.

The chain recombines TRBV7-3 with TRBJ2-3, with D possibly being TRBD1 or TRBD2 (5 bases each). Germline V gene sequence: CDR1 SGHTA, CDR2 FQGTGA. The CDR3 is 13 amino acids. The V and J ends lost 5 bases and 3 bases respectively, with 9 bases between them. The CDR3 sequence: CASSTGTTDTQYF. CDR3 nucleotides: TGTGCCAGCAGCACTGGGACGACAGATACGCAGTATTTT.

This clonotype was counted many times. V usage is TRBV5-1 and J usage is TRBJ1-1, with TRBD1 matching 7 bases. This CDR3 spans 14 amino acids. Germline V gene data show CDR1 as SGHRS and CDR2 as YFSETQ. V dropped 4 bases and J dropped 8; count of bases not matched to a gene: 11. The CDR3, as DNA: TGCGCCAGCAGCCGTGAGGGGGCCCCAGGGGAAGCTTTCTTT. It codes for CASSREGAPGEAFF. Variable domain in full (rest from reference TRBV5-1 and TRBJ1-1): KAGVTQTPRYLIKTRGQQVTLSCSPISGHRSVSWYQQTPGQGLQFLFEYFSETQRNKGNFPGRFSGRQFSNSRSEMNVSTLELGDSALYLCASSREGAPGEAFFGQGTRLTVV.

The sample holds a few counts of this clonotype. V usage is TRBV7-2 and J usage is TRBJ1-2, with D perhaps matching TRBD1 (5 bases). Trimming took 5 bases from V and 5 from J, leaving 12 bases between them. The CDR3 is 13 residues long. Germline V CDR1 and CDR2: SGHTA, FQGNSA. The CDR3 loop reads CASSTPRGYGYTF. In nucleotides, the CDR3 is TGTGCCAGCAGCACACCCCGGGGGTATGGCTACACCTTC.

This sequence joins TRBV10-3 and TRBJ2-7; 8 bases are a match to TRBD2. V gave up 6 bases and J gave up 5 bases; unmatched junction bases: 9. The CDR3 contains 14 residues. Germline loops: CDR1 ENHRY, CDR2 SYGVKD. CDR3 residues: CAIRGGSGIDEQYV. The CDR3 coding sequence is TGTGCCATCAGGGGGGGTAGCGGGATTGACGAGCAGTACGTC.

The chain employs TRBV30 and TRBJ1-1, with 7 bases identical to TRBD1. This CDR3 has 11 amino acids. The germline V gene has CDR1 GTSNPN and CDR2 SVGIG (reference sequence). Trimming at V came to 1 base and at J to 8 bases, leaving 1 base not matched to a gene. The CDR3, as DNA: TGTGCCTGGAGTGACAGGGGAGAAGCTTTCTTT. The encoded protein is CAWSDRGEAFF.

This clonotype was seen only a few times. The rearrangement joins TRBV20-1 to TRBJ2-1; D is possibly TRBD1 (6 bases). Germline CDR1 DFQATT, CDR2 SNEGSKA (reference sequence). The CDR3 contains 11 residues. Trimming stripped 6 bases from V and 6 bases from J, with 9 bases between. The CDR3 bases are TGCAGTGCCTCCAGGGGCAATGAGCAGTTCTTC. Its translation is CSASRGNEQFF.

The chain joins TRBV6-5 to TRBJ2-4, with 9 bases identical to TRBD1. The CDR3 totals 16 residues. Trimming took 2 bases from V and 8 from J; bases not matched to a gene: 10. CDR1 is MNHEY, CDR2 SVGAGI, per germline. Written as DNA, the CDR3 is TGTGCCAGCAGTTACGTGGACAGGGGCAAAGGGTACATTCAGTACTTC. Amino acids: CASSYVDRGKGYIQYF.

This sequence joins TRBV28 and TRBJ2-1; D possibly corresponds to TRBD1 (6 bases). CDR1 is MDHEN, CDR2 SYDVKM, per germline. Trimming took off 6 bases at V and 5 bases at J, with 17 bases between the two ends. The CDR3 runs 15 residues. CDR3 in amino acids: CASSITGPGNNEQFF. DNA for the CDR3: TGTGCCAGCAGCATAACAGGGCCGGGGAACAATGAGCAGTTCTTC.